Listed below are T cell receptor beta chains from one sample, sequenced in a study of cytomegalovirus exposure and HLA in healthy donors. The table came from immunoSEQ multiplex PCR; TCRdb's copy has only in-frame clones and leaves some out. The sample consists of fewer than 200,000 clones, approximately 77% of them appearing once. The sample consisted of PBMCs. The receptors were gathered from a man between 18 and 29 years old in good health and CMV-seronegative. Both conserved end residues are part of each CDR3. The D gene is left open where the match is weak. The size entry is marked missing in some rows and otherwise reads once, few, many or a size class.

>TRBD2|TRBJ2-3|.|TRBV6-1
CASSEWRWEGPDTQYF
TGTGCCAGCAGTGAATGGAGGTGGGAGGGCCCAGATACGCAGTATTTT
>.|TRBJ2-6|once|TRBV19
CASSIGRWRASGANVLTF
TGTGCCAGTAGTATTGGGCGGTGGCGGGCGTCCGGGGCCAACGTCCTGACTTTC
>.|TRBJ1-1|.|TRBV19
CASSPIDRSPEAFF
TGTGCCAGTAGTCCCATCGACAGGAGTCCTGAAGCTTTCTTT
>.|TRBJ2-3|.|TRBV5-1
CASSLEQGPDTQYF
TGCGCCAGCAGCTTGGAGCAGGGGCCAGATACGCAGTATTTT
>TRBD2|TRBJ2-1|.|TRBV4-3
CASSPGRGATGEQFF
TGCGCCAGCAGCCCCGGGAGGGGAGCTACAGGAGAGCAGTTCTTC
>.|TRBJ2-1|.|TRBV5-1
CASSLGLAIDEQFF
TGCGCCAGCAGCTTGGGGCTAGCGATAGATGAGCAGTTCTTC
>.|TRBJ1-3|.|TRBV2
CASSDSGQPGNTIYF
TGTGCCAGCAGTGATTCGGGTCAGCCTGGAAACACCATATATTTT
>.|TRBJ2-3|.|TRBV7-2
CASSLVHGGSTDTQYF
TGTGCCAGCAGCTTAGTTCATGGCGGAAGCACAGATACGCAGTATTTT
>TRBD2|TRBJ2-3|once|TRBV15
CATSRGTSGGEDTQYF
TGTGCCACCAGCAGAGGGACTAGCGGGGGGGAAGATACGCAGTATTTT
>.|TRBJ2-3|.|TRBV10-3
CAISAGAGGTDTQYF
TGTGCCATCAGTGCGGGGGCGGGAGGCACAGATACGCAGTATTTT
>.|TRBJ2-7|once|TRBV7-2
CASLPGEVRGSYEQYF
TGTGCCAGCCTCCCCGGGGAGGTCCGGGGCTCCTACGAGCAGTACTTC
>.|TRBJ1-2|.|TRBV18
CASSPDRIYGYTF
TGTGCCAGCTCACCAGACAGGATCTATGGCTACACCTTC
>.|TRBJ1-2|.|TRBV14
CASSQVGVGSYGYTF
TGTGCCAGCAGCCAAGTTGGAGTGGGTTCCTATGGCTACACCTTC
>.|TRBJ2-5|.|TRBV9
CASSVRGGASETQYF
TGTGCCAGCAGCGTAAGAGGGGGGGCGTCGGAGACCCAGTACTTC
>TRBD2|TRBJ2-1|once|TRBV10-3
CAIQGTSGRAGNEQFF
TGTGCCATCCAAGGGACTAGCGGGAGGGCCGGTAATGAGCAGTTCTTC
>.|TRBJ1-3|few|TRBV29-1
CSVRGTSSGNTIYF
TGCAGCGTTCGCGGGACGAGCTCTGGAAACACCATATATTTT
>.|TRBJ2-7|.|TRBV7-2
CASSLKFSGAYEQYF
TGTGCCAGCAGCTTAAAGTTTTCCGGGGCCTACGAGCAGTACTTC
>.|TRBJ2-3|few|TRBV11-2
CASSATPSHTQYF
TGTGCCAGCAGCGCTACGCCTTCCCACACGCAGTATTTT
>TRBD2|TRBJ2-1|once|TRBV11-3
CASSFGLADIYNEQFF
TGTGCCAGCAGCTTCGGACTAGCGGACATCTACAATGAGCAGTTCTTC
>.|TRBJ1-3|.|TRBV9
CASSHPLTSSGNTIYF
TGTGCCAGCAGCCACCCTCTTACGAGCTCTGGAAACACCATATATTTT
>.|TRBJ2-1|once|TRBV7-9
CSSSLWGSGAGEQFF
TGTTCCAGCAGCTTATGGGGCTCGGGAGCGGGTGAGCAGTTCTTC
>.|TRBJ2-7|few|TRBV10-3
CAISEGATYEQYF
TGTGCCATCAGTGAAGGGGCCACCTACGAGCAGTACTTC
>.|TRBJ2-7|.|TRBV28
CASTLQGRQEQYF
TGTGCCAGCACCCTCCAGGGCAGGCAGGAGCAGTACTTC
>TRBD2|TRBJ2-1|.|TRBV14
CASSPGTSFREQFF
TGTGCCAGCAGCCCCGGGACTAGCTTTCGTGAGCAGTTCTTC
>.|TRBJ2-7|few|TRBV6-5
CASSYGDSSIYEQYF
TGTGCCAGCAGTTACGGTGACAGTTCAATCTACGAGCAGTACTTC
>TRBD1|TRBJ1-2|.|TRBV28
CASSSTGGAGGYTF
TGTGCCAGCAGTTCGACAGGGGGCGCGGGTGGCTACACCTTC
>TRBD2|TRBJ2-2|.|TRBV4-1
CASSQDVGGVGELFF
TGCGCCAGCAGCCAAGATGTTGGGGGGGTGGGGGAGCTGTTTTTT
>TRBD1|TRBJ2-7|.|TRBV7-6
CASSSQTGMHYEQYF
TGTGCCAGCAGCTCCCAGACAGGGATGCACTACGAGCAGTACTTC
>.|TRBJ2-7|.|TRBV7-6
CASSLGSGHRYEQYF
TGTGCCAGCAGCTTAGGGTCGGGACACCGATACGAGCAGTACTTC
>TRBD1|TRBJ2-6|once|TRBV9
CASSVAETGTGANVLTF
TGTGCCAGCAGCGTAGCTGAGACAGGGACTGGGGCCAACGTCCTGACTTTC
>.|TRBJ1-2|.|TRBV7-9
CASSLDRGVHGYTF
TGTGCCAGCAGCTTAGATCGCGGGGTCCATGGCTACACCTTC
>.|TRBJ1-5|few|TRBV30
CAWSDGGGHQPQHF
TGTGCCTGGAGTGATGGGGGGGGCCATCAGCCCCAGCATTTT
>.|TRBJ2-7|.|TRBV27
CASSLRRAQSSYEQYF
TGTGCCAGCAGTTTACGGAGGGCTCAGAGCTCCTACGAGCAGTACTTC